Sequencing of this T cell receptor (beta chain) was carried out in a study of shared clonotypes between healthy human individuals. The naive CD8 population came from CD45RO-negative cells selected for CCR7, without terminally differentiated effector memory CD45RA+ cells. Profiling relied on immunoSEQ multiplex PCR, and the TCRdb table lists in-frame clones only, not all of them. The table includes about 2.1 million clones, 93% detected once. Trimming took off 6 bases at V and 7 bases at J, with 16 bases between the two ends. Per the germline V gene, CDR1 is MNHNS and CDR2 is SASEGT. The CDR3 spans 14 residues.

The sample was naive CD8+ T cells from PBMCs. The origin of this receptor is a man between 18 and 29 years old in good health. Some clones in this sample may be carry-over from other donors' samples. V and J are TRBV6-1 and TRBJ1-5, with D unclear. The CDR3 DNA follows: TGTGCCAGCAGCGACACAAGGGATAGGCAGCCCCAGCATTTT. As protein: CASSDTRDRQPQHF.